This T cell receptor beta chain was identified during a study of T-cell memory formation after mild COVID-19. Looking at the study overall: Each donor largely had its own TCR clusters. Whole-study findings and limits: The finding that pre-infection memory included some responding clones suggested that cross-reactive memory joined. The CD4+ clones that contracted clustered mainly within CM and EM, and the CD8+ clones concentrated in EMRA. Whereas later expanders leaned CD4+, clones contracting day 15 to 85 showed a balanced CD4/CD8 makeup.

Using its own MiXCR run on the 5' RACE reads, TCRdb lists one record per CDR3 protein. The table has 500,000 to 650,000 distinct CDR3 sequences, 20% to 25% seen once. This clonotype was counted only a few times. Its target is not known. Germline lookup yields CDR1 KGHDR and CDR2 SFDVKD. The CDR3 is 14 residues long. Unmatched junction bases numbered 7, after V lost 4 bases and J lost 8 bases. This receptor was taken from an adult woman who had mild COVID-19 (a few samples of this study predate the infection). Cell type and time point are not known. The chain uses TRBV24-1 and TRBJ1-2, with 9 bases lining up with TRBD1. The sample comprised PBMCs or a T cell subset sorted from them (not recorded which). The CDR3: CATSDPGTGSGYTF. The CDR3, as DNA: TGTGCCACCAGTGACCCCGGGACAGGGAGCGGCTACACCTTC.